One sample yielded the 4 T cell receptor beta chains listed below, sequenced in a study of cytomegalovirus exposure and HLA in healthy donors. Vbeta (60) and Jbeta (13) primers were used in the PCR. Libraries were prepared by immunoSEQ multiplex PCR; TCRdb keeps only in-frame clonotypes and omits some of them. Here the sample spans approximately 140,000 clones, roughly 86% being singletons. The specimen was PBMCs. These receptor sequences come from a man younger than 30 in good health and CMV-seropositive.

The chain combines TRBV2 with TRBJ2-1; the match to TRBD2 covers 9 bases. V shed 2 bases and J 2 bases; nucleotides not matched to a gene: 7. Germline values: CDR1 SNHLY, CDR2 FYNNEI. This CDR3 has 17 amino acids. This chain's CDR3 is CASSESGASGAYNEQFF. The CDR3 nucleotides are TGTGCCAGCAGTGAATCTGGGGCTAGCGGGGCCTACAATGAGCAGTTCTTC.

The rearrangement uses TRBV11-2 and TRBJ1-3, with 7 bases lining up with TRBD1. The CDR3 consists of 15 residues. V trimming: 1 base; J trimming: 2 bases; junction bases outside the gene matches: 2. CDR1 and CDR2 from the germline V gene are SGHAT and FQNNGV. The chain's CDR3 is CASSLGTGAGNTIYF. The CDR3 DNA follows: TGTGCCAGCAGCTTAGGAACAGGGGCTGGAAACACCATATATTTT.

The chain employs TRBV6-6 and TRBJ2-3, with 8 bases lining up with TRBD2. Unmatched junction bases numbered 9, after V lost 7 bases and J lost 3 bases. Germline V CDR1 and CDR2: MNHNY, SVGAGI (reference sequence). There are 15 residues in the CDR3. The CDR3 DNA reads as TGTGCCAGCATCCCCAGCGGGAGAAAAACAGATACGCAGTATTTT. Its translation: CASIPSGRKTDTQYF.

This clone was counted a single time. J is TRBJ1-1 and V is TRBV5-4; TRBD1 is a possible D gene (6 bases). The germline V gene has CDR1 SGHNT and CDR2 YYREEE (reference sequence). With 3 bases removed from V and 1 base from J, the gap between germline ends came to 10 bases. The CDR3 has 14 residues. The CDR3 here is CASSWGPGNTEAFF. CDR3 nucleotide sequence: TGTGCCAGCAGCTGGGGGCCGGGGAACACTGAAGCTTTCTTT.